This TCR beta chain is from a study of prognosis after radiotherapy for stage I lung cancer. Across the study: All of the patients with non-small cell lung cancer, including 7 who had refused surgery, were considered to be medically inoperable. The radiotherapy was SBRT split into 3 to 5 fractions, giving a biologically effective dose of at least 100 Gy.

CDR3 length: 14 residues. V was clipped by 5 bases and J by 3 bases, with 14 bases between them. Germline CDR1 reads SGHAT; CDR2 reads FQNNGV. Concerning this clonotype itself: This clone may be a read error of a much larger clone one base away.

Researchers used two-round multiplex PCR to amplify TCR beta CDR3 starting from genomic DNA. The authors ran first-round PCR with primers specific to each TRBV and TRBJ gene. TCRdb re-called the multiplex PCR reads through MiXCR, storing one row per CDR3 protein. The sample consists of tens of thousands of distinct CDR3 sequences, around a quarter of them appearing once. The material sequenced was PBMCs, taken before or after stereotactic body radiation therapy (not recorded which). The gene calls are TRBV11-2 and TRBJ2-7; D might be TRBD2 (6 bases). This receptor was obtained from a donor at least 50 years old with non-small cell lung cancer. CDR3 nucleotide sequence: TGTGCCAGCAGCGTAGCGGTGGAGTACTACGAGCAGTACTTC. Encoded protein: CASSVAVEYYEQYF.